This T cell receptor beta chain was obtained from a study of beta chain features in type 1 diabetes. Overall study: Cells sorted and examined across all samples totaled approximately 100 million. Whole-study results and caveats: Shortening that was moderate but significant affected the TCRB CDR3s of Type 1 diabetes patients in all four CD4+ subsets. Over-representation of high TCR-expressing cells was a possible consequence of cDNA sequencing. Healthy donors had naive, central memory and Treg TCRB repertoires that appeared less similar than those seen among patients.

In this sample, this clone turned up a few times. Its antigen is not identified. Expressed TCRB transcripts were sequenced because the isolated RNA had all been reverse transcribed beforehand. Method: immunoSEQ multiplex PCR; TCRdb's copy keeps in-frame clones and lacks some. Altogether 500,000 to 650,000 clones are present, about an eighth being singletons, with the ten largest covering around 0.12%. Trimming took 8 bases from V and 3 from J, leaving 8 bases between them. Germline V gene sequence: CDR1 MDHEN, CDR2 SYDVKM. The CDR3 extends over 12 amino acids. Sequencing was performed on naive CD4+ T cells from blood. The sequence derives from a man aged 30-40 years with type 1 diabetes. The chain employs TRBV28 and TRBJ1-3; the D is unclear. The CDR3 loop reads CASSVNGNTIYF. The CDR3 coding sequence is TGTGCCAGCTCGGTGAATGGAAACACCATATATTTT.